This T cell receptor (beta chain) was captured in a study of cytomegalovirus exposure and HLA in healthy donors (dated by TCRdb to about 2017). Concerning the study at large: An earlier analysis of roughly 500 of the donors reported 250 to 300 Gb of sequence data and 117 million unique TCR beta sequences from 150 million to 200 million T cells. About 300 gigabases of sequencing data and tens of millions of unique TCR sequences were included in an early release covering about 600 HLA-typed donors. To predict cytomegalovirus infection status, the study combined high-throughput TCR immunosequencing, statistical association of individual TCRs with disease status, and machine learning. In a later analysis, previously published TCR beta repertoires from fewer than 750 donors were re-analyzed and high-resolution HLA genotyping was added so that TCR occurrence patterns could be studied. The aim of the study was to test whether cataloging public T cell receptors could identify signatures of past pathogen exposure. Across about 370 genotyped donors of the cohort, an average of about 200,000 unique TCR beta nucleotide sequences per donor were sequenced, and roughly 18% of those sequences were non-productive. The number of donors typed differed by locus, with about 629-640 for A, B, C, DRB1 and DQB1, more than 500 for DQA1, over 600 for DPA1, and under 490 for DPB1. Using immunosequencing, the study profiled T cell repertoires from 666 subjects and related those repertoires to cytomegalovirus serostatus. In the later analysis, no new phenotypic data were used to find candidate immune exposures; instead, reliance was placed on TCR beta sequences and their occurrence across donors. Class I and class II HLA loci were covered by the typing at four-digit resolution. Besides the first cohort of more than 650 subjects, a separate validation cohort made up of 90 to 150 different subjects was used. Donor age, sex, ethnicity and CMV serostatus were collected together with the repertoire data. Genome-wide SNP genotypes for about 60% of the roughly 700 donors were used in a later genetic analysis, which treated that subset as a discovery cohort. Every repertoire in the discovery cohort had been generated on one and the same sequencing platform. Of the 300 to 450 genotyped donors, approximately 83% fell in the genetic ancestry cluster associated with self-reported Caucasian donors. Roughly five DR-DQ haplotypes were handled as single units for association and clustering because linkage in the cohort was strong. An earlier analysis of some 500 of the donors applied high-throughput TCR beta sequencing to assess whether each TCR beta V gene segment acted as functional or pseudogenic. Overall results and qualifications from the work: According to a later analysis, parvovirus B19, influenza, CMV and Epstein-Barr virus appeared linked to several top co-occurrence clusters. A later genetic analysis reported fewer N-insertions in productive TCRs among donors in an Asian-associated ancestry cluster than the approximately 670-donor mean. In a later analysis, most CMV-associated TCR beta chains were found to appear HLA-restricted, with HLA associations seemingly driven largely by CMV exposure. An association between a missense DCLRE1C variant and V-gene and J-gene trimming of TCR beta chains was found in a later genetic analysis and replicated in an independent cohort. The study gave a list of under 200 TCR beta chains associated with cytomegalovirus. About 15 rarely observed V segments, including chromosome 9 orphons, were excluded from the earlier analysis of about 610 of the donors because counts were too low. A few of the identified cytomegalovirus-associated TCR beta chains were confirmed in vitro to be specific for cytomegalovirus antigens. Presence/absence analyses assumed roughly uniform sequencing depth across donors, an assumption that may not hold. In an earlier analysis of fewer than 700 of the donors, most TCR beta V segments appeared in productive rearrangements about 87% or about 30% of the time, broadly matching IMGT annotations. Strong co-occurrence of HLA alleles, especially DR and DQ, made assigning TCR associations to individual alleles difficult. A cluster of highly shared sequence variants was judged likely to be a technical artifact of the sequencing pipeline. The 87-base-pair reads could not distinguish some IMGT-functional V segments, including TRBV6-2 and TRBV6-3, so those segments were excluded. CMV serostatus was the only immune exposure information available for the cohort. A later analysis found that TCR association rates varied across HLA loci, with DRB1 alleles showing the most associated TCRs and HLA-C alleles the fewest. This cohort had only TCR beta chains sequenced, and the lack of alpha or paired-chain data limited which features could be detected. The classifier was reported to diagnose cytomegalovirus status with high specificity and sensitivity in both the original and validation cohorts. While some public TCRs were present in many individuals, most TCR sequences turned up only very rarely across donors. A later analysis associated about 17,000 TCR beta sequences with specific HLA alleles at a false discovery rate of 0.05. Because HLA typing was unavailable for some donors at each locus, only the typed subset was used in association tests. Linkage disequilibrium might explain the correlated functional status among segregating V segments, but an unknown experimental factor could not be excluded. The authors suggested that the approach could potentially be extended to other disease states and immunological phenotypes. A further reported finding was that TCR beta sequences accurately predicted the HLA-A and HLA-B alleles for most subjects in the first cohort. In a later analysis, HLA-associated TCR beta chains showed more clonal expansion and lower generation probabilities than non-associated chains that were equally common.

Preparation of the library involved the immunoSEQ multiplex PCR assay. For the multiplex PCR, a mixture combining 60 forward primers for TCR Vbeta segments and 13 reverse primers for TCR Jbeta segments was used. Amplification of the CDR3 region of rearranged TCR beta genes was performed with a multiplex PCR assay on genomic DNA. The amplified TCR beta libraries were sequenced on the Illumina HiSeq System as 87-base-pair reads. The original pipeline was this. A later analysis counted about 80 million unique TCR beta chains across the 650 to 800 repertoires, and some 11 million of these chains were shared by at least two donors. To remove PCR and sequencing errors, raw reads were error-corrected and collapsed into unique sequences using a nearest-neighbor algorithm that merged closely related sequences. V, D and J gene segments were assigned by aligning CDR3 sequences to IMGT reference sequences. For a sequence to be retained, a match of at least six nucleotides was required to both a V gene segment and a J gene segment. A rearrangement was called productive if the CDR3 had no stop codons and remained in frame with V and J, and every other rearrangement was called non-productive. CDR3 was defined by IMGT convention, running from the second conserved V-encoded cysteine to the conserved J-encoded phenylalanine. Sequences without an unambiguous match to a single V gene segment were excluded from the earlier analysis of approximately 600 of the donors. An earlier analysis of about 590 of the donors classified V segments as functional when productive rearrangements were above 56.7% and as segregating when the standard deviation between donors was above 5%. A statistical classification framework was built to diagnose cytomegalovirus status from the catalog of TCR beta chain sequences. V and J gene assignment, in a later analysis, came from comparing TCR nucleotide sequences with IMGT/GENE-DB human TR gene sequences. Using the TCRdist pipeline, a later analysis assigned CDR3 sequences along with most-parsimonious VDJ recombination scenarios. In a later analysis, every TCR beta chain was defined by the combination of its CDR3 amino acid sequence and its V-gene family, and reads without a unique V-gene family were dropped. As a way to deal with suspected cross-contamination and a sequencing artifact, a later analysis dropped nearly 600 nucleotide sequences that were highly shared and had low generation probability. In a later analysis, a clonal expansion index was calculated for each public chain from normalized within-repertoire ranks of inferred template counts. In a later analysis, generation probabilities were computed with a VDJ recombination model fitted to out-of-frame rearrangements, and the resulting probabilities were checked against IGoR. A later analysis scored TCR-TCR, TCR-HLA and TCR-CMV co-occurrence with hypergeometric tests, applying a repertoire-size bias correction to TCR pairs. False discovery rates were estimated in a later analysis by permuting HLA or CMV assignments 20 times. In a later analysis, co-occurring TCRs were grouped using DBSCAN, and TCRdist sequence similarity was added for clustering within HLA-allele-positive subsets. Repertoires with fewer than 30,000 or more than 120,000 public chains, plus five repertoires with anomalous nucleotide sharing, were excluded from co-occurrence clustering. TCRdb stores this immuneACCESS table with in-frame sequences only. Part of the clones is absent; in the studies checked, under half of the shortfall reflects unresolved V genes, and no reason is known for the rest. V, J and clone size are taken as reported in that table, and D and trimming were inferred from the DNA itself. The sample has roughly 75,000 clones on record. Of the sample, 0.8% to 1% falls within the top ten clones.

With regard to this clone: No cognate antigen has been identified for it.

The CDR3 spans 12 residues, from the cysteine through the phenylalanine. The only DNA kept is the CDR3, 36 bases in frame from the first base. V is pared back by 2 bases and J by 3 bases, with 4 bases lying between the germline termini. Reading the germline V gene gives CDR1 ENHRY and CDR2 SYGVKD. The cohort consisted of more than 650 healthy bone marrow donors. At the time of sampling, all cohort members were nominally healthy, though unrecorded immune exposures were likely present. The donor was CMV seronegative and belonged to the group of 350 or so seronegative cohort members. A peripheral blood sample was provided by each donor, and peripheral blood mononuclear cells were used for TCR beta sequencing. Genomic DNA was extracted from the blood cell samples with the Qiagen DNeasy Blood Extraction Kit.

The chain joins TRBV10-3 to TRBJ1-2; the D gene lacks a confident call. This receptor was identified in a boy aged 10-17 years in good health and CMV-seronegative. Sequences were obtained from PBMCs. The nucleotide sequence reads TGTGCCATCAGTGAGACAGACTATGGCTACACCTTC. Translated, this is CAISETDYGYTF.